This TCR beta chain was captured by sequencing in a study of T cell clonotyping in hematopoietic cell transplantation. CDR1 and CDR2 (germline): MNHNY, SVGAGI (reference sequence). The CDR3 extends over 12 amino acids. Trimming removed 4 bases from V and 8 bases from J, with 11 bases in between. Samples: about 28 days before transplant, then days 30, 100 and 180 after. Concerning this clone: Its antigen is as yet unknown.

Study-wide points: Few recipient clonotypes overlapped donors; over 95% were de novo at given depth. Cells were unsorted, so CD4 and CD8 contributions were not separated. Graft donor and pretransplant recipient Inverse Simpson Index values predicted broader posttransplant TCR diversity.

This table comes from immunoSEQ multiplex PCR, and its TCRdb copy is limited to in-frame clones, with some not included. The table shows approximately 8,800 clones, with 80% to 95% occurring only once. This rearrangement joins TRBV6-6 to TRBJ1-2; no clear D. The sequenced sample was PBMCs, obtained 100 days after allogeneic stem cell transplant. This TCR was recovered from a male patient aged 45-60 years who had an allogeneic stem cell transplant from a related donor, so T cells may come from the graft donor. Some clones in this sample may be carry-over from other donors' samples. The CDR3 sequence is CASSLSRQGYTF. In DNA, the CDR3 is TGTGCCAGCAGTTTGTCCAGGCAGGGCTACACCTTC.